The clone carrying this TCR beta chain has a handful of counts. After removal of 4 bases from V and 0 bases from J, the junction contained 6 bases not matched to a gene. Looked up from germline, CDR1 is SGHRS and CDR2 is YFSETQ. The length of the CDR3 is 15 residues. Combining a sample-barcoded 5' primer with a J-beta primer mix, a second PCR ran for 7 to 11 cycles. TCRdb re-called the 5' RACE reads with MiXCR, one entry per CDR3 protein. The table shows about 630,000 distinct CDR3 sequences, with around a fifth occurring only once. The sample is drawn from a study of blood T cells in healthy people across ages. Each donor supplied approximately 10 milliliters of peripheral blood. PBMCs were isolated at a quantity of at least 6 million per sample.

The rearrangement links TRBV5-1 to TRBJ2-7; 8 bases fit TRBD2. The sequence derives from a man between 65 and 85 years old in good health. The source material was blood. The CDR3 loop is CASSKLAATSYEQYF. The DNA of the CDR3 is TGCGCCAGCAGCAAACTAGCGGCTACCTCCTACGAGCAGTACTTC.